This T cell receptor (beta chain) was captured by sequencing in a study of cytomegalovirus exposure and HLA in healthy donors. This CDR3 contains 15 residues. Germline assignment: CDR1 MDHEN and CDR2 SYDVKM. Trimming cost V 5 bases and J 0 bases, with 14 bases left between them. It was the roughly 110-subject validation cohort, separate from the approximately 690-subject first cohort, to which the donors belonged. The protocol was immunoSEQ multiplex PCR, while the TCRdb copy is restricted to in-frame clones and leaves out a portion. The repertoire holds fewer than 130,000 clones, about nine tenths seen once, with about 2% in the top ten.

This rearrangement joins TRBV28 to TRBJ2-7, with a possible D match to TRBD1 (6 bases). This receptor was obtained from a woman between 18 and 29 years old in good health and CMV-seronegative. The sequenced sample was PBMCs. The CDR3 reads CASSTPQGSSYEQYF. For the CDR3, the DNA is TGTGCCAGCAGTACCCCACAGGGAAGCTCCTACGAGCAGTACTTC.